The 32 T cell receptor beta chains given below trace back to one sample, sequenced in a study of regulatory T cells in long-lasting Graves disease. Building the TCR beta libraries relied on iRepertoire HTBI primers, and CDR3 regions underwent Arm-PCR. TCRdb re-analysed the multiplex PCR reads in MiXCR, keeping a single row per CDR3 protein. The sample contains about 560,000 distinct CDR3 sequences, about 16% of which appear only once. Time point in this sample: newly diagnosed GD, antithyroid drugs for less than 3 months. There was RNA extracted from PBMCs, and the TCR library was made from it. The same sample was also studied in work on T cells in Graves' hyperthyroidism and ophthalmopathy.

The source material was peripheral blood mononuclear cells (PBMCs), sampled at new diagnosis, from a patient treated with antithyroid drugs. The receptors here all came from a man younger than 35 with Graves disease.

The chain links TRBV2 to TRBJ2-7; 9 nucleotides agree with TRBD1. V was pared by 7 bases and J by 1 base, with 8 bases of the junction left unmatched. The germline V gene encodes CDR1 SNHLY and CDR2 FYNNEI. This CDR3 is 15 amino acids long. CDR3 coding DNA: TGTGCCAGCATCCCAACAGGGGGCAAGTCCTACGAGCAGTACTTC. It codes for CASIPTGGKSYEQYF. Full variable domain (missing parts from reference TRBV2 and TRBJ2-7): EPEVTQTPSHQVTQMGQEVILRCVPISNHLYFYWYRQILGQKVEFLVSFYNNEISEKSEIFDDQFSVERPDGSNFTLKIRSTKLEDSAMYFCASIPTGGKSYEQYFGPGTRLTVT.

The genes are TRBV29-1 and TRBJ1-1; D unclear. Per the germline V gene, CDR1 is SQVTM and CDR2 is ANQGSEA. The CDR3 spans 14 residues. V was cut by 5 bases and J by 1 base, with 14 bases left in between. Here the CDR3 DNA reads TGCAGCGTTACCGATTTTCCGGAGAACACTGAAGCTTTCTTT. It translates to CSVTDFPENTEAFF.

This clonotype was detected a few times. The chain links TRBV3-1 to TRBJ2-4; D may be TRBD2 (6 bases). The CDR3 totals 17 residues. The V gene's germline CDR1 is LGHDT and CDR2 YNNKEL (reference sequence). Trimming took 2 bases from V and 0 from J, leaving 14 bases between them. This chain's CDR3 is CASSQFGGKEAKNIQYF. DNA for the CDR3: TGTGCCAGCAGCCAATTCGGGGGAAAGGAAGCCAAAAACATTCAGTACTTC.

This clonotype was seen more than once but under ten times. This rearrangement joins TRBV19 to TRBJ2-2; possibly TRBD2 for D (6 bases). The CDR3 is 14 residues long. Trimming took off 6 bases at V and 8 bases at J, with 16 bases between the two ends. Germline V gene data show CDR1 as LNHDA and CDR2 as SQIVND (reference sequence). The DNA for the CDR3 is TGTGCCAGTAGGCGGGACCCTATCTCGGGGGAGCTGTTTTTT. It codes for CASRRDPISGELFF.

The V call is TRBV27, the J call TRBJ1-2; the D is unclear. Germline V gene data show CDR1 as MNHEY and CDR2 as SMNVEV (reference sequence). This CDR3 comprises 14 residues. V lost 3 bases, J lost 1 base, and 9 bases lay in between. The CDR3 reads CASSFSGVNYGYTF. As DNA, the CDR3 is TGTGCCAGCAGTTTCTCCGGGGTTAACTATGGCTACACCTTC.

Ten or more counts support this clonotype. The chain couples TRBV2 to TRBJ2-7, with a tentative D call TRBD2 (5 bases). The CDR3 has 15 amino acids. Germline loops: CDR1 SNHLY, CDR2 FYNNEI. Trimming took off 5 bases at V and 0 bases at J, with 14 bases between the two ends. Written as DNA, the CDR3 is TGTGCCAGCAGTTGGACTCCGGCGATCTCCTACGAGCAGTACTTC. Translation gives CASSWTPAISYEQYF.

The sample holds a few counts of this clonotype. The V call is TRBV2, the J call TRBJ2-1; D is perhaps TRBD1 (5 bases). Germline CDR1 SNHLY, CDR2 FYNNEI. This CDR3 has 11 amino acids. Trimming cost V 8 bases and J 10 bases, with 12 bases left between them. Here the CDR3 reads CASDSGQEQFF. Written as DNA, the CDR3 is TGTGCCAGCGACTCAGGACAAGAGCAGTTCTTC.

This clonotype was counted between two and nine times. V and J are TRBV9 and TRBJ2-3; D is ambiguous. Germline assignment: CDR1 SGDLS and CDR2 YYNGEE. V was clipped by 3 bases and J by 4 bases, with 12 bases between them. CDR3 size: 14 residues. For the CDR3, the DNA is TGTGCCAGCAGCGCAGATCTCCCCCCAGATACGCAGTATTTT. It translates to CASSADLPPDTQYF. Full variable domain (rest looked up from reference TRBV9 and TRBJ2-3): DSGVTQTPKHLITATGQRVTLRCSPRSGDLSVYWYQQSLDQGLQFLIQYYNGEERAKGNILERFSAQQFPDLHSELNLSSLELGDSALYFCASSADLPPDTQYFGPGTRLTVL.

This clonotype was seen just once. This rearrangement joins TRBV6-1 to TRBJ1-5; D is undetermined. V was trimmed by 7 bases and J by 6 bases, leaving 34 bases between them. CDR1 and CDR2 from the germline V gene are MNHNS and SASEGT. This CDR3 has 20 residues. CDR3 nucleotides: TGTGCCAGCAACGAACTCTCAGCGGGGTCCAATCCCCTCGTCAGTCAGCCCCAGCATTTT. Translated, it gives CASNELSAGSNPLVSQPQHF.

The gene calls are TRBV20-1 and TRBJ2-4, with 12 bases matching TRBD2. The CDR3 totals 15 residues. Germline CDR1 and CDR2: DFQATT and SNEGSKA (reference sequence). Losses at the gene ends were 3 bases for V and 10 bases for J; bases not matched to a gene: 10. CDR3 sequence: CSASGTSGRQRIQYF. CDR3 sequence (DNA): TGCAGTGCTAGCGGAACTAGCGGGAGGCAAAGGATTCAGTACTTC.

In this sample, this clonotype turned up many times. The chain couples TRBV6-1 to TRBJ2-5; the D gene is possibly TRBD1 (5 bases). Germline loops: CDR1 MNHNS, CDR2 SASEGT. The CDR3 has 13 amino acids. V lost 5 bases and J lost 1, with 8 bases in between. The CDR3 bases are TGTGCCAGCAGTAGGGGTTTCCAAGAGACCCAGTACTTC. This gives the protein CASSRGFQETQYF.

V and J are TRBV29-1 and TRBJ2-7; 12 bases line up with TRBD2. The CDR3 extends over 14 amino acids. The V gene end was trimmed by 3 bases and the J gene end by 5 bases; junction bases not matched to a gene: 5. Looked up from germline, CDR1 is SQVTM and CDR2 is ANQGSEA. The CDR3 region has the DNA TGCAGCGTTGATTCGACTAGCGGGAGCCACGAGCAGTACTTC. Translated: CSVDSTSGSHEQYF.

This clonotype occurred many times. The rearrangement joins TRBV6-1 to TRBJ1-1; D unresolved. Trimming took 6 bases from V and 0 from J, leaving 11 bases between them. The CDR3 extends over 14 amino acids. Germline V lookup: CDR1 MNHNS, CDR2 SASEGT. The CDR3 nucleotides read TGTGCCAGCAGCCTATCCAGCATGAACACTGAAGCTTTCTTT. Its protein product is CASSLSSMNTEAFF.

The V and J genes are TRBV27 and TRBJ2-7; D may match TRBD1 or TRBD2 (6 bases each). The CDR3 totals 14 residues. The ends were cut back, 2 bases at V and 6 bases at J, with 14 bases in the middle. Germline V gene data show CDR1 as MNHEY and CDR2 as SMNVEV (reference sequence). CDR3: CASSLKGGPFEQYF. CDR3 bases: TGTGCCAGCAGTTTAAAGGGGGGACCCTTCGAGCAGTACTTC.

The sample holds many counts of this clonotype. The chain is built from TRBV19 and TRBJ1-1; D gene ambiguous. Trimming pared 2 bases from V and 3 bases from J, leaving 10 bases between. Germline V CDR1 and CDR2: LNHDA, SQIVND (reference sequence). The CDR3 length is 14 residues. The CDR3, as DNA: TGTGCCAGTAGTATACGCGGCGGGGACACTGAAGCTTTCTTT. Protein sequence: CASSIRGGDTEAFF.

This chain uses TRBV19 with TRBJ2-7; 10 positions agree with TRBD2. The CDR3 length is 16 residues. Germline assignment: CDR1 LNHDA and CDR2 SQIVND (reference sequence). The trim removed 5 bases at V and 7 bases at J, leaving 14 bases unmatched. The CDR3: CASSVQRLAGRGEQYF. The DNA of the CDR3 is TGTGCCAGTAGTGTTCAACGACTAGCGGGTCGAGGTGAGCAGTACTTC.

The gene calls are TRBV30 and TRBJ1-2, with 9 positions matching TRBD1. Germline V gene data show CDR1 as GTSNPN and CDR2 as SVGIG (reference sequence). This CDR3 has 13 residues. V shed 4 bases, J shed 4 bases, and the junction held 4 bases outside the gene matches. The CDR3 here is CAWTGTGSYGYTF. Here the CDR3 DNA reads TGTGCCTGGACCGGGACAGGGAGCTATGGCTACACCTTC.

The rearrangement joins TRBV6-2 or TRBV6-3 to TRBJ1-4, with D maybe TRBD1 (5 bases). Between the trimmed V and J ends, which lost 8 bases and 2 bases, there was a span of 12 bases. Per germline, CDR1 MNHEY and CDR2 SVGEGT. The CDR3 covers 14 residues. CDR3: CASAAGVTNEKLFF. The DNA of the CDR3 is TGTGCCAGCGCGGCGGGGGTGACTAATGAAAAACTGTTTTTT.

In its sample, this clonotype was seen a few times. The chain joins TRBV24-1 to TRBJ2-5; weak D call: TRBD2 (5 bases). This CDR3 has 13 amino acids. With 3 bases removed from V and 9 bases from J, the gap between germline ends came to 13 bases. Looked up from germline, CDR1 is KGHDR and CDR2 is SFDVKD. The CDR3 here is CATSDGSGVSQYF. The CDR3 nucleotides are TGTGCCACCAGTGATGGGAGTGGGGTTTCCCAGTACTTC.

In the case of this clonotype: A much larger clone differs by one base, so this may be a read error. The chain couples TRBV7-8 to TRBJ1-4; 10 nucleotides match TRBD1. CDR3 length: 15 residues. Germline loops: CDR1 SGHVS, CDR2 FQNEAQ. With 5 bases clipped from V and 6 bases from J, the junction kept 6 bases outside the gene matches. CDR3 sequence: CASSIDRGRDEKLFF. The CDR3 coding sequence is TGTGCCAGCAGCATAGACAGGGGGCGCGATGAAAAACTGTTTTTT.

This sequence joins TRBV7-8 and TRBJ1-5, with a tentative D call TRBD1 (5 bases). V lost 5 bases, J lost 3 bases, and 11 bases lay in between. The CDR3 spans 14 residues. Germline-derived CDR1 and CDR2 are SGHVS and FQNEAQ. CDR3 in DNA: TGTGCCAGCAGCCGATCAGGGAACAATCAGCCCCAGCATTTT. Translated, it gives CASSRSGNNQPQHF.

This clonotype was detected many times. This rearrangement joins TRBV12-3 or TRBV12-4 to TRBJ2-3, with 11 bases that match TRBD2. With 7 bases clipped from V and 0 bases from J, the junction kept 6 bases outside the gene matches. The CDR3 consists of 16 residues. The CDR3 DNA is TGTGCCAGCAATTTGGGACTAGCGGAGAGCACAGATACGCAGTATTTT. Translated: CASNLGLAESTDTQYF.

This clonotype came up many times. The rearrangement uses TRBV6-5 and TRBJ1-4; D unresolved. The CDR3 runs to 14 residues. Germline loops: CDR1 MNHEY, CDR2 SVGAGI. V lost 4 bases and J 5 bases, leaving 11 bases between the germline ends. The CDR3 region is CASSSAVTNEKLFF. The CDR3 region has the DNA TGTGCCAGCAGTTCGGCAGTTACGAATGAAAAACTGTTTTTT.

This clonotype was seen a few times. V and J are TRBV25-1 and TRBJ1-3; D remains unclear. Trimming shortened V by 9 bases and J by 1 base, and 13 bases separated the two germline ends. The V gene's germline CDR1 is MGHDK and CDR2 SYGVNS. This CDR3 is built from 14 residues. The CDR3 region is CASLRSGSGNTIYF. DNA of the CDR3: TGTGCCAGTCTCCGGAGCGGTTCTGGAAACACCATATATTTT.

This clonotype was recorded many times. J is TRBJ2-3 and V is TRBV27; D remains ambiguous. The CDR3 sequence is 14 residues long. Germline CDR1 MNHEY, CDR2 SMNVEV (reference sequence). Between the trimmed V and J ends, which lost 3 bases and 4 bases, there was a span of 11 bases. CDR3 region: CASSFGISADTQYF. The CDR3 bases are TGTGCCAGCAGTTTCGGAATATCCGCAGATACGCAGTATTTT.

The chain is built from TRBV24-1 and TRBJ2-5; 8 bases are a match to TRBD2. This CDR3 has 15 residues. Germline lookup yields CDR1 KGHDR and CDR2 SFDVKD. Unmatched junction bases numbered 8, after V lost 5 bases and J lost 4 bases. The CDR3 region is CATSALGLAGETQYF. In DNA, the CDR3 is TGTGCCACCAGTGCCCTTGGGCTAGCGGGAGAGACCCAGTACTTC.

Ten or more counts support this clonotype. The chain carries TRBV20-1 and TRBJ1-1; the D gene is possibly TRBD1 (6 bases). The CDR3 runs 14 residues. V was pared by 6 bases and J by 7 bases, with 21 bases between. Germline V CDR1 and CDR2: DFQATT, SNEGSKA (reference sequence). The CDR3 region has the DNA TGCAGTGCCCAAGGGGGGGTGGGCGTCAGTGAAGCTTTCTTT. Encoded protein: CSAQGGVGVSEAFF.

This clonotype was detected only a few times. The gene calls are TRBV30 and TRBJ1-5; D not resolved. V was shortened by 1 base and J by 1 base, with 8 bases between the two germline ends. The CDR3 loop spans 14 amino acids. CDR1 and CDR2 (germline): GTSNPN, SVGIG (reference sequence). The chain's CDR3 is CAWSEAASNQPQHF. The CDR3 DNA reads as TGTGCCTGGAGTGAGGCAGCCAGCAATCAGCCCCAGCATTTT. Looking up the rest from reference TRBV30 and TRBJ1-5 gives the full variable domain: SQTIHQWPATLVQPVGSPLSLECTVEGTSNPNLYWYRQAAGRGLQLLFYSVGIGQISSEVPQNLSASRPQDRQFILSSKKLLLSDSGFYLCAWSEAASNQPQHFGDGTRLSIL.

This clonotype was detected many times. The V gene is TRBV28, the J gene TRBJ1-1, with D hard to call. Trimming removed 5 bases from V and 8 bases from J, with 12 bases in between. Germline V gene data show CDR1 as MDHEN and CDR2 as SYDVKM. This CDR3 region has 12 residues. This chain's CDR3 is CASSTKAGEAFF. DNA for the CDR3: TGTGCCAGCAGTACGAAGGCAGGCGAAGCTTTCTTT.

This clonotype has ten or more counts. The chain employs TRBV7-9 and TRBJ1-1; D possibly corresponds to TRBD1 (5 bases). Germline V CDR1 and CDR2: SEHNR, FQNEAQ (reference sequence). V dropped 4 bases and J dropped 3 bases, with 15 bases sitting between them. The CDR3 has 15 residues. The CDR3 loop is CASSSLGGAYTEAFF. DNA for the CDR3: TGTGCCAGCAGCTCCTTGGGCGGGGCGTACACTGAAGCTTTCTTT.

This clonotype showed up just a few times. J is TRBJ1-1 and V is TRBV6-1; D may be TRBD1 (5 bases). Germline CDR1 and CDR2: MNHNS and SASEGT. The CDR3 covers 16 residues. The V end was cut by 8 bases, the J end by 0 bases, with 19 bases between. For the CDR3, the DNA is TGTGCCAGCGGAAGGTACAGGACCAATCTGAACACTGAAGCTTTCTTT. Translation gives CASGRYRTNLNTEAFF.

The chain recombines TRBV3-1 with TRBJ2-7; 7 bases are shared with TRBD1. After removal of 0 bases from V and 0 bases from J, the junction contained 5 bases not matched to a gene. The CDR3 loop spans 16 amino acids. In germline, CDR1 is LGHDT, CDR2 YNNKEL (reference sequence). CDR3 nucleotide sequence: TGTGCCAGCAGCCAAGATCCGGGACAGAGCTCCTACGAGCAGTACTTC. Protein: CASSQDPGQSSYEQYF.